Following are 4 T cell receptor beta chains from one sample sequenced in a study of T cell changes during pregnancy in multiple sclerosis. Clones were sequenced by immunoSEQ multiplex PCR, and TCRdb holds only the in-frame ones, with some missing. Among over 100,000 clones listed, about 90% were seen once. This specimen consisted of peripheral blood, obtained in the third trimester of pregnancy. These receptors came from a female donor with multiple sclerosis, enrolled in a pregnancy study.

This rearrangement joins TRBV4-2 to TRBJ2-5; unclear D gene. There are 14 residues in the CDR3. Germline V gene sequence: CDR1 LGHNA, CDR2 YNFKEQ. Trimming took 1 base from V and 2 from J, leaving 8 bases between them. The CDR3: CASSQVSVQETQYF. CDR3 bases: TGTGCCAGCAGCCAAGTGTCGGTTCAAGAGACCCAGTACTTC.

The rearrangement joins TRBV27 to TRBJ2-1; 7 bases map to TRBD2. CDR1 MNHEY and CDR2 SMNVEV come from the germline V gene (reference sequence). V trimming: 11 bases; J trimming: 8 bases; junction bases outside the gene matches: 15. The CDR3 is 14 amino acids. CDR3 amino acids: CACGGTTRPYEQFF. The CDR3 region has the DNA TGTGCCTGTGGGGGGACTACCCGCCCCTATGAGCAGTTCTTC.

The J gene is TRBJ1-2, the V gene TRBV7-2; TRBD1 agrees at 8 bases. This CDR3 has 13 residues. Trimming cost V 5 bases and J 8 bases; bases outside gene matches: 7. Germline-derived CDR1 and CDR2 are SGHTA and FQGNSA. This CDR3 is CASSLRTGTGYTF. The CDR3, as DNA: TGTGCCAGCAGCCTACGGACAGGGACCGGCTACACCTTC.

This chain uses TRBV7-9 with TRBJ1-1; maybe TRBD1 (5 bases). V shed 3 bases and J shed 0 bases, with 8 bases lying between them. Germline V gene sequence: CDR1 SEHNR, CDR2 FQNEAQ (reference sequence). The CDR3 runs to 14 residues. DNA of the CDR3: TGTGCCAGCAGCTTCAACAGGATGAACACTGAAGCTTTCTTT. It translates to CASSFNRMNTEAFF.